These 30 T cell receptor beta chains were sequenced from one sample in a study of cytomegalovirus exposure and HLA in healthy donors. In the PCR, 60 Vbeta and 13 Jbeta primers were used. Clones were sequenced by immunoSEQ multiplex PCR, and TCRdb holds only the in-frame ones, with some missing. The sample lists approximately 32,000 clones, approximately 76% seen once, with 8.4% in the top ten. Sample: PBMCs. These receptors all stem from a young woman in good health and CMV-seropositive.

The chain employs TRBV10-2 and TRBJ2-7, with 8 bases matching TRBD2. V lost 3 bases to trimming and J lost 7 bases; unmatched junction nucleotides: 8. The CDR3 runs to 14 residues. CDR1 WSHSY and CDR2 SAAADI come from the germline V gene. CDR3 residues: CASSDSGMSGEQYF. CDR3 coding DNA: TGCGCCAGCAGTGATAGCGGGATGTCGGGTGAGCAGTACTTC.

V usage is TRBV7-9 and J usage is TRBJ2-1; 10 nucleotides agree with TRBD2. V shed 5 bases and J 8 bases; nucleotides not matched to a gene: 9. CDR1 and CDR2 from the germline V gene are SEHNR and FQNEAQ (reference sequence). The CDR3 spans 15 residues. In DNA form, the CDR3 reads TGTGCCAGCAGCCCTTTGAGCGGGGGGGAGGATGAGCAGTTCTTC. It encodes CASSPLSGGEDEQFF.

This clone was seen more than once but under ten times. The chain links TRBV29-1 to TRBJ1-2; D unresolved. The CDR3 is 11 residues long. Trimming took 3 bases from V and 8 from J, leaving 10 bases between them. Per germline, CDR1 SQVTM and CDR2 ANQGSEA. The CDR3 region has the DNA TGCAGCGTTGAGGGCGCGGGGGGCTACACCTTC. This codes for CSVEGAGGYTF.

The chain has TRBV6-5 and TRBJ2-2; D is possibly TRBD1 (6 bases). Germline V gene lookup returns CDR1 MNHEY and CDR2 SVGAGI. This CDR3 spans 16 amino acids. V dropped 0 bases and J dropped 8 bases, with 16 bases sitting between them. The CDR3 loop reads CASSYSAGTRKGELFF. CDR3 nucleotides: TGTGCCAGCAGTTACTCTGCAGGGACACGAAAGGGGGAGCTGTTTTTT.

This chain links TRBV15 with TRBJ2-5; 9 positions agree with TRBD1. Germline trimming cut 1 base from V and 5 bases from J; bases unmatched to any gene: 5. Germline V gene sequence: CDR1 LNHNV, CDR2 YYDKDF (reference sequence). This CDR3 spans 15 amino acids. The CDR3 loop reads CATSRGTGDLETQYF. In nucleotides, the CDR3 is TGTGCCACCAGCAGAGGGACAGGGGATTTGGAGACCCAGTACTTC. Together with reference TRBV15 and TRBJ2-5, the CDR3 gives the full variable domain: DAMVIQNPRYQVTQFGKPVTLSCSQTLNHNVMYWYQQKSSQAPKLLFHYYDKDFNNEADTPDNFQSRRPNTSFCFLDIRSPGLGDTAMYLCATSRGTGDLETQYFGPGTRLLVL.

V gene TRBV7-3 combines with J gene TRBJ2-1, with 7 bases that match TRBD2. The V gene's germline CDR1 is SGHTA and CDR2 FQGTGA. CDR3 length: 16 residues. V lost 5 bases and J lost 7; bases outside the gene matches: 14. CDR3 in DNA: TGTGCCAGCAGCCCCCTGGTAGGCGGGGGATCAAATGAGCAGTTCTTC. Protein product: CASSPLVGGGSNEQFF.

The chain combines TRBV2 with TRBJ1-1; 7 bases map to TRBD1. Germline V lookup: CDR1 SNHLY, CDR2 FYNNEI. V was clipped by 6 bases and J by 7 bases; unmatched bases: 8. The CDR3 sequence is 13 residues long. The chain's CDR3 is CASSLGTASEAFF. Written as DNA, the CDR3 is TGTGCCAGCAGCCTAGGGACAGCTAGTGAAGCTTTCTTT.

This clone was picked up one time. This chain uses TRBV6-4 with TRBJ1-1; the match to TRBD1 covers 7 bases. Germline CDR1 is MRHNA and CDR2 is SNTAGT. CDR3 length: 14 amino acids. With V trimmed by 4 bases and J by 0 bases, 2 bases remained unmatched. The CDR3 sequence is CASSGGQLNTEAFF. CDR3 coding DNA: TGTGCCAGCAGTGGGGGACAGCTGAACACTGAAGCTTTCTTT.

This chain links TRBV2 with TRBJ2-5; possibly TRBD1 for D (8 bases). The DNA end is a closer match to TRBJ2-7, so the J assignment may be wrong. The germline V gene has CDR1 SNHLY and CDR2 FYNNEI. The length of the CDR3 is 14 residues. The CDR3 loop reads CASLTGGVRNEQYF. The CDR3 DNA sequence: TGTGCCAGCCTCACAGGGGGGGTAAGAAACGAGCAGTACTTC.

V and J are TRBV2 and TRBJ1-4; the match to TRBD1 covers 8 bases. Germline V gene lookup returns CDR1 SNHLY and CDR2 FYNNEI. Trimming cost V 6 bases and J 7 bases; bases outside gene matches: 10. The CDR3 length is 15 residues. The CDR3 DNA reads as TGTGCCAGCAGGCTACCGGGGACAGGCAGTGAAAAACTGTTTTTT. Translating gives CASRLPGTGSEKLFF.

The J gene is TRBJ1-4, the V gene TRBV6-5; 9 bases match TRBD1. V lost 6 bases to trimming and J lost 5 bases; unmatched junction nucleotides: 4. CDR3 length: 14 residues. Germline CDR1 and CDR2: MNHEY and SVGAGI. This chain's CDR3 is CASRRTGDNEKLFF. In DNA, the CDR3 is TGTGCCAGCAGACGGACAGGGGACAATGAAAAACTGTTTTTT.

This clone was seen more than once but under ten times. The chain uses TRBV27 and TRBJ2-7, with 16 bases matching TRBD2. The V and J ends lost 7 bases and 1 base, in that order; junction bases with no gene match: 4. The germline V gene has CDR1 MNHEY and CDR2 SMNVEV (reference sequence). The CDR3 runs to 16 residues. CDR3 in DNA: TGTGCCAGCACGGGACTAGCGGGAGGGTCTTCCTACGAGCAGTACTTC. Translating gives CASTGLAGGSSYEQYF.

This clone was picked up a small number of times. CDR3: CASSIGRRGTDTQYF. In DNA, the CDR3 is TGTGCCAGTAGTATAGGGCGGAGGGGCACAGATACGCAGTATTTT. The chain joins TRBV19 to TRBJ2-3; D is perhaps TRBD2 (6 bases). This CDR3 is built from 15 residues. V was pared by 1 base and J by 1 base, with 9 bases between. The germline V gene encodes CDR1 LNHDA and CDR2 SQIVND (reference sequence).

The V call is TRBV28, the J call TRBJ1-6; the D is unclear. The CDR3 spans 13 residues. Germline CDR1 MDHEN, CDR2 SYDVKM. V was pared by 7 bases and J by 8 bases, with 12 bases between. Written as DNA, the CDR3 is TGTGCCAGCATTGGAACAGAGCATTCACCCCTCCACTTT. Translated, it gives CASIGTEHSPLHF.

J is TRBJ1-1 and V is TRBV30; 8 nucleotides match TRBD1. The germline V gene has CDR1 GTSNPN and CDR2 SVGIG (reference sequence). Trimming took 8 bases from V and 1 from J; bases not matched to a gene: 3. The CDR3 is made up of 12 amino acids. CDR3 in amino acids: CAQGTGNTEAFF. In nucleotides, the CDR3 is TGTGCCCAAGGGACAGGGAACACTGAAGCTTTCTTT.

This chain links TRBV5-8 with TRBJ2-1, with TRBD1 matching 9 bases. With V trimmed by 4 bases and J by 2 bases, 13 bases remained unmatched. Germline assignment: CDR1 SGHTS and CDR2 YDEGEE. The CDR3 has 18 residues. CDR3 coding DNA: TGTGCCAGCAGCGAACTAGGATTCCGGGACAGGGCCTACAATGAGCAGTTCTTC. It codes for CASSELGFRDRAYNEQFF.

The rearrangement uses TRBV5-4 and TRBJ1-2; D unresolved. The CDR3 spans 15 residues. Germline V gene lookup returns CDR1 SGHNT and CDR2 YYREEE (reference sequence). Trimming removed 4 bases at V and 4 bases at J, with 17 bases between. The chain's CDR3 is CASSRPLEIIYGYTF. The CDR3 nucleotides are TGTGCCAGCAGCCGTCCCCTGGAGATCATCTATGGCTACACCTTC.

The chain employs TRBV11-2 and TRBJ2-5; perhaps TRBD1 as D (6 bases). Germline V gives CDR1 SGHAT, CDR2 FQNNGV. CDR3 length: 14 residues. With 4 bases removed from V and 4 bases from J, the gap between germline ends came to 13 bases. DNA for the CDR3: TGTGCCAGCAGCTCACTGACAGGTGGAGAGACCCAGTACTTC. Translated: CASSSLTGGETQYF.

The J gene is TRBJ2-5, the V gene TRBV5-1, with TRBD2 matching 8 bases. Germline CDR1 SGHRS, CDR2 YFSETQ. With 2 bases clipped from V and 2 bases from J, the junction kept 14 bases outside the gene matches. The CDR3 length is 18 residues. DNA of the CDR3: TGCGCCAGCAGCTTAAGGACAGTGGCGGGGGGCCTACAAGAGACCCAGTACTTC. Its translation is CASSLRTVAGGLQETQYF.

V is TRBV19 and J is TRBJ2-7; D uncertain. Germline CDR1 reads LNHDA; CDR2 reads SQIVND (reference sequence). The CDR3 extends over 13 amino acids. The V end was cut by 6 bases, the J end by 2 bases, with 11 bases between. This CDR3 is CASSPTPTYEQYF. The CDR3 DNA follows: TGTGCCAGTAGCCCCACACCGACCTACGAGCAGTACTTC.

This sequence joins TRBV5-6 and TRBJ2-5, with D possibly being TRBD1 (5 bases). This CDR3 has 15 residues. Germline CDR1 reads SGHDT; CDR2 reads YYEEEE. Trimming took off 0 bases at V and 5 bases at J, with 14 bases between the two ends. Written as DNA, the CDR3 is TGTGCCAGCAGCTTGGAGGGCGGCAGGGTGGAGACCCAGTACTTC. Its protein product is CASSLEGGRVETQYF.

The chain joins TRBV12-5 to TRBJ1-4; 7 positions agree with TRBD1. The CDR3 is 14 amino acids. CDR1 is LGHNT, CDR2 FRNRAP, per germline. Trimming at V came to 6 bases and at J to 6 bases, leaving 7 bases not matched to a gene. The CDR3 DNA follows: TGTGCTAGTGGGGACTGGACAGGCCATGAAAAACTGTTTTTT. Its protein is CASGDWTGHEKLFF.

The J gene is TRBJ1-2, the V gene TRBV19, with D tentatively TRBD1 (6 bases). The CDR3 covers 13 residues. From germline, CDR1 is LNHDA and CDR2 SQIVND (reference sequence). V lost 5 bases and J 4 bases, leaving 11 bases between the germline ends. CDR3 in amino acids: CASSLQGTYGYTF. The CDR3 bases are TGTGCCAGTAGTCTTCAGGGGACCTATGGCTACACCTTC.

V usage is TRBV6-5 and J usage is TRBJ2-5; D possibly corresponds to TRBD1 (6 bases). V shed 6 bases and J shed 6 bases, with 14 bases lying between them. Per the germline V gene, CDR1 is MNHEY and CDR2 is SVGAGI. The length of the CDR3 is 13 residues. The CDR3 DNA sequence: TGTGCCAGCAGAACGACAGGACAGCAGACCCAGTACTTC. Amino acids: CASRTTGQQTQYF.

The chain carries TRBV6-4 and TRBJ1-2, with a weak D call TRBD1 (5 bases). This CDR3 is 13 amino acids long. V was pared by 5 bases and J by 8 bases, with 15 bases between. Germline assignment: CDR1 MRHNA and CDR2 SNTAGT. The CDR3 reads CASSPGLRGGYTF. The CDR3 DNA sequence: TGTGCCAGCAGTCCGGGACTCAGAGGGGGCTACACCTTC.

This chain links TRBV4-1 with TRBJ1-4, with 7 bases identical to TRBD1. V was clipped by 4 bases and J by 7 bases; unmatched bases: 18. This CDR3 region has 18 residues. Germline V gene lookup returns CDR1 MGHRA and CDR2 YSYEKL. The DNA for the CDR3 is TGCGCCAGCAGCCCGATCGGTGGCTTAGGGCAGGGGGGTGAAAAACTGTTTTTT. Residues: CASSPIGGLGQGGEKLFF.

The CDR3 nucleotides are TGTGCCAGCTCACCCTGGACAGCCTACGAGCAGTACTTC. Encoded protein: CASSPWTAYEQYF. The chain is built from TRBV18 and TRBJ2-7; TRBD1 is a possible D gene (6 bases). Trimming stripped 3 bases from V and 2 bases from J, with 8 bases between. This CDR3 has 13 amino acids. CDR1 KGHSH and CDR2 LQKENI come from the germline V gene.

The chain uses TRBV27 and TRBJ2-3; 9 nucleotides agree with TRBD1. Germline CDR1 and CDR2: MNHEY and SMNVEV (reference sequence). The CDR3 has 13 residues. With V trimmed by 5 bases and J by 8 bases, 5 bases remained unmatched. For the CDR3, the DNA is TGTGCCAGCAGTGGGACAGGGTTGGGTACGCAGTATTTT. Its protein is CASSGTGLGTQYF.

This chain connects TRBV19 to TRBJ1-5, with D perhaps matching TRBD1 (6 bases). The germline V and J ends were trimmed by 5 bases and 0 bases, with 11 bases remaining between them. Per the germline V gene, CDR1 is LNHDA and CDR2 is SQIVND (reference sequence). This CDR3 contains 15 residues. CDR3 sequence: CASSQDSLSNQPQHF. CDR3 sequence (DNA): TGTGCCAGTAGTCAGGACAGCCTTAGCAATCAGCCCCAGCATTTT.

This chain links TRBV15 with TRBJ1-2; tentative D call: TRBD1 (6 bases). Germline CDR1 LNHNV, CDR2 YYDKDF (reference sequence). The CDR3 length is 15 residues. V dropped 5 bases and J dropped 6 bases, with 19 bases sitting between them. The CDR3 loop is CATSGEAAGADGYTF. The CDR3 DNA reads as TGTGCCACCAGCGGTGAGGCGGCAGGGGCGGATGGCTACACCTTC.